The 10 T cell receptor beta chains below come from one sample, sequenced in a study of T cells in Graves' hyperthyroidism and ophthalmopathy. Amplification of TCR beta CDR3 regions was performed using RNA transcripts as template. The TCR CDR3 first-round RT-PCR relied on the HTBI primer set. TCRdb reanalysed the multiplex PCR reads using MiXCR and keeps one entry per CDR3 protein. The sample contains fewer than 700,000 distinct CDR3 sequences, over 15% of which appear only once. The sample consisted of blood. The receptors originated from a woman between 18 and 30 years old with Graves' ophthalmopathy.

The chain carries TRBV18 and TRBJ2-3, with a tentative D call TRBD2 (5 bases). Germline V gene lookup returns CDR1 KGHSH and CDR2 LQKENI. Deletions cut 0 bases from V and 6 bases from J, with 13 bases between. This CDR3 is built from 15 residues. The CDR3 nucleotides are TGTGCCAGCTCACCACCTGTAGCGATAGGGGATACGCAGTATTTT. Amino acids: CASSPPVAIGDTQYF. The whole variable domain, filled in from reference TRBV18 and TRBJ2-3, reads NAGVMQNPRHLVRRRGQEARLRCSPMKGHSHVYWYRQLPEEGLKFMVYLQKENIIDESGMPKERFSAEFPKEGPSILRIQQVVRGDSAAYFCASSPPVAIGDTQYFGPGTRLTVL.

The rearrangement links TRBV7-8 to TRBJ2-1, with D possibly TRBD2 on 6 matching bases. V was trimmed by 5 bases and J by 7 bases, leaving 9 bases between them. CDR1 SGHVS and CDR2 FQNEAQ come from the germline V gene. The CDR3 consists of 12 residues. CDR3 nucleotide sequence: TGTGCCAGCAGCCGGGGGTCGAATGAGCAGTTCTTC. This sequence encodes CASSRGSNEQFF.

The chain uses TRBV4-1 and TRBJ2-7; weak D call: TRBD1 (6 bases). Germline V CDR1 and CDR2: MGHRA, YSYEKL. Trimming pared 0 bases from V and 5 bases from J, leaving 20 bases between. This CDR3 contains 17 residues. CDR3 sequence reads: CASSQDYSGQKGNEQYF. CDR3 DNA sequence: TGCGCCAGCAGCCAAGATTATTCCGGACAGAAAGGCAACGAGCAGTACTTC.

This clonotype was seen more than once but under ten times. This chain links TRBV4-3 with TRBJ2-1; 9 nucleotides align to TRBD1. Germline V CDR1 and CDR2: LGHNA, YSLEER. V shed 3 bases and J 7 bases; nucleotides not matched to a gene: 10. This CDR3 comprises 16 residues. The chain's CDR3 is CASSQGTGSKANEQFF. DNA of the CDR3: TGCGCCAGCAGCCAGGGGACAGGGTCTAAGGCAAATGAGCAGTTCTTC.

V usage is TRBV18 and J usage is TRBJ1-5, with D unclear. This CDR3 is 13 amino acids long. Germline loops: CDR1 KGHSH, CDR2 LQKENI. Trimming shortened V by 3 bases and J by 4 bases, and 7 bases separated the two germline ends. The CDR3 protein is CASSPEQNQPQHF. The CDR3 bases are TGTGCCAGCTCACCCGAACAGAATCAGCCCCAGCATTTT.

This clonotype occurred many times. CDR3 loop: CASRTDRGQYEQYF. In DNA, the CDR3 is TGTGCCAGCAGAACCGACAGGGGTCAGTACGAGCAGTACTTC. This chain connects TRBV5-4 to TRBJ2-7; 8 positions match TRBD1. The CDR3 contains 14 residues. With V trimmed by 5 bases and J by 4 bases, 8 bases remained unmatched. CDR1 is SGHNT, CDR2 YYREEE, per germline (reference sequence).

CDR3 sequence reads: CASSEIQGGQVSPLHF. The CDR3 DNA reads TGTGCCAGCAGCGAAATACAGGGGGGGCAGGTTTCACCCCTCCACTTT. V usage is TRBV7-8 and J usage is TRBJ1-6, with TRBD1 matching over 8 bases. Germline lookup yields CDR1 SGHVS and CDR2 FQNEAQ. With 5 bases clipped from V and 9 bases from J, the junction kept 12 bases outside the gene matches. The CDR3 has 16 residues.

This clonotype was observed at least ten times. The V gene is TRBV6-1, the J gene TRBJ1-2; TRBD1 aligns across 8 bases. Germline V gene data show CDR1 as MNHNS and CDR2 as SASEGT. The length of the CDR3 is 14 residues. Trimming took 1 base from V and 4 from J; bases not matched to a gene: 2. CDR3: CASSEEQGAYGYTF. The CDR3 DNA sequence: TGTGCCAGCAGTGAAGAGCAGGGGGCCTATGGCTACACCTTC.

This clonotype was observed a handful of times. The chain carries TRBV7-9 and TRBJ2-6; 8 nucleotides line up with TRBD1. Germline-derived CDR1 and CDR2 are SEHNR and FQNEAQ (reference sequence). The CDR3 has 17 residues. The V segment lost 4 bases and the J segment 1 base; nucleotides outside the gene matches: 6. The CDR3 protein is CASSSRTGGSGANVLTF. As DNA, the CDR3 is TGTGCCAGCAGCTCAAGAACAGGGGGATCTGGGGCCAACGTCCTGACTTTC. The whole variable domain, remainder taken from reference TRBV7-9 and TRBJ2-6, is DTGVSQNPRHKITKRGQNVTFRCDPISEHNRLYWYRQTLGQGPEFLTYFQNEAQLEKSRLLSDRFSAERPKGSFSTLEIQRTEQGDSAMYLCASSSRTGGSGANVLTFGAGSRLTVL.

As to this clonotype: It may be a read error: a sequence one base away is much more abundant. V and J are TRBV18 and TRBJ1-4; 8 positions match TRBD1. V was pared by 3 bases and J by 5 bases, with 8 bases of the junction left unmatched. The CDR3 length is 16 residues. The germline CDR1 and CDR2 sequences are KGHSH and LQKENI. CDR3 region: CASSPFLGQGNEKLFF. The CDR3 nucleotides read TGTGCCAGCTCACCTTTCCTCGGACAGGGAAATGAAAAACTGTTTTTT.